This T cell receptor (beta chain) was sequenced for a study of T cell responses to AZD1222 COVID-19 vaccine. About this clone itself: Its antigen is unidentified.

General study points: Close to half of spike-specific TCRs reportedly recognize unmutated variant regions. White British donors predominated, females outnumbered males, and clonal diversity was possibly underestimated.

Generated by immunoSEQ multiplex PCR, the TCRdb table keeps only in-frame clones and is missing some. This repertoire shows 95,000 to 100,000 clones, about 81% found once; its top ten account for over 12%. Second-dose groups at about 4 or about 12 weeks were pooled. The CDR3 is 18 amino acids. From germline, CDR1 is MGHDK and CDR2 SYGVNS. Trimming cost V 2 bases and J 6 bases, with 24 bases left between them. Source: peripheral blood, taken 28 days after the second AZD1222 dose. The V and J genes are TRBV25-1 and TRBJ2-3, with D possibly matching TRBD2 (7 bases). The TCR was taken from an adult who received the AZD1222 COVID-19 vaccine. CDR3 residues: CASSEGGVGRGAPDTQYF. The CDR3 DNA sequence: TGTGCCAGCAGTGAAGGAGGGGTGGGCCGGGGGGCCCCGGATACGCAGTATTTT.